The 25 T cell receptor beta chains below come from one sample, sequenced in a study of T cells in Graves' hyperthyroidism and ophthalmopathy. TCR beta CDR3 regions were amplified from RNA transcripts. In the first-round RT-PCR of the TCR CDR3, the HTBI primer set was used. A single record per CDR3 protein comes from TCRdb applying MiXCR to the multiplex PCR reads. Of about 280,000 distinct CDR3 sequences listed, 20% to 25% are singletons. The sample comprised blood. The source is a man in his forties or fifties with Graves' hyperthyroidism that later progressed to Graves' ophthalmopathy.

This clonotype was observed at least ten times. The CDR3 DNA reads as TGTGCCAGCAGCTTAACTGGCTTTGAGCAGTACTTC. This encodes CASSLTGFEQYF. V gene TRBV11-2 combines with J gene TRBJ2-7; D unclear. The germline V gene encodes CDR1 SGHAT and CDR2 FQNNGV. Deletions cut 2 bases from V and 7 bases from J, with 9 bases between. The CDR3 consists of 12 residues.

This clonotype has a count of ten or more. V usage is TRBV20-1 and J usage is TRBJ1-1; the D is unclear. Germline V gene sequence: CDR1 DFQATT, CDR2 SNEGSKA (reference sequence). Deletions cut 5 bases from V and 4 bases from J, with 17 bases between. The CDR3 extends over 14 amino acids. CDR3 sequence reads: CSAPTGWSSTEAFF. The CDR3 region has the DNA TGCAGTGCTCCGACGGGTTGGTCCAGCACTGAAGCTTTCTTT.

At least ten counts were recorded for this clonotype. The CDR3 here is CASSQWTTEQFF. DNA for the CDR3: TGTGCCAGCAGCCAATGGACTACTGAGCAGTTCTTC. The chain combines TRBV7-2 with TRBJ2-1; a weak D match, TRBD2 (6 bases). Germline CDR1 and CDR2: SGHTA and FQGNSA. This CDR3 is 12 amino acids long. V lost 5 bases, J lost 9 bases, and 11 bases lay in between.

Ten or more counts support this clonotype. DNA for the CDR3: TGTGCCAGCAGTTTATCAGGGACAAACAATGAGCAGTTCTTC. As protein: CASSLSGTNNEQFF. V is TRBV28 and J is TRBJ2-1; D might be TRBD1 (6 bases). In germline, CDR1 is MDHEN, CDR2 SYDVKM. The CDR3 loop spans 14 amino acids. Trimming shortened V by 1 base and J by 5 bases, and 9 bases separated the two germline ends.

This clonotype was observed many times. This chain links TRBV11-2 with TRBJ2-2, with D unclear. Germline V gene lookup returns CDR1 SGHAT and CDR2 FQNNGV. The length of the CDR3 is 13 residues. Trimming pared 2 bases from V and 6 bases from J, leaving 7 bases between. CDR3 in amino acids: CASSLRMAGELFF. The CDR3 region has the DNA TGTGCCAGCAGCTTAAGGATGGCCGGGGAGCTGTTTTTT.

This clonotype has at least ten counts. The CDR3 region is CSATGGGNTEAFF. CDR3 nucleotide sequence: TGCAGTGCGACTGGGGGGGGGAACACTGAAGCTTTCTTT. The chain has TRBV20-1 and TRBJ1-1; the D gene is possibly TRBD1 (5 bases). CDR3 length: 13 amino acids. CDR1 DFQATT and CDR2 SNEGSKA come from the germline V gene (reference sequence). Trimming took 6 bases from V and 1 from J, leaving 12 bases between them.

The table lists this clonotype with many counts. The CDR3 sequence: CASSDNGIMNTEAFF. The DNA for the CDR3 is TGTGCCAGCAGTGACAATGGCATCATGAACACTGAAGCTTTCTTT. The chain is built from TRBV6-1 and TRBJ1-1; D is unresolved. This CDR3 region has 15 residues. V lost 3 bases, J lost 0 bases, and 11 bases lay in between. Germline loops: CDR1 MNHNS, CDR2 SASEGT.

The rearrangement uses TRBV25-1 and TRBJ1-2, with D maybe TRBD1 (6 bases). CDR1 is MGHDK and CDR2 is SYGVNS in the germline V gene. The germline V and J ends were trimmed by 3 bases and 6 bases, with 20 bases remaining between them. The CDR3 totals 16 residues. CDR3 amino acids: CASSDIAQGERNGYTF. The CDR3 nucleotides are TGTGCCAGCAGTGACATTGCACAGGGTGAGAGGAATGGCTACACCTTC.

This chain connects TRBV11-2 to TRBJ1-5; D possibly corresponds to TRBD1 (6 bases). Trimming removed 1 base from V and 3 bases from J, with 19 bases in between. In germline, CDR1 is SGHAT, CDR2 FQNNGV. The CDR3 consists of 18 residues. The CDR3 protein is CASSLGLNRAWVNQPQHF. The CDR3 DNA is TGTGCCAGCAGCTTAGGTTTGAACAGGGCATGGGTCAATCAGCCCCAGCATTTT.

This chain connects TRBV12-3 or TRBV12-4 to TRBJ2-7; D is possibly TRBD1 (6 bases). The ends were cut back, 6 bases at V and 6 bases at J, with 18 bases in the middle. This CDR3 region has 14 residues. CDR3 in amino acids: CASRLGHQYVEQYF. CDR3 sequence (DNA): TGTGCCAGCAGATTGGGACACCAATACGTCGAGCAGTACTTC.

This clonotype has a count of ten or more. The rearrangement uses TRBV28 and TRBJ2-7; TRBD2 aligns across 10 bases. Germline V gene data show CDR1 as MDHEN and CDR2 as SYDVKM. This CDR3 region has 15 residues. The V segment lost 11 bases and the J segment 6 bases; nucleotides outside the gene matches: 16. CDR3 nucleotides: TGTGCCGGGTCGCCCGGGACTAGCGTTTCAGGCGAGCAGTACTTC. As protein: CAGSPGTSVSGEQYF.

This clonotype was detected many times. No conserved phenylalanine or tryptophan is present at the end of the CDR3, so a read error is the likely explanation. The chain uses TRBV9 and TRBJ1-2; the match to TRBD1 covers 7 bases. This CDR3 has 16 amino acids. J was trimmed by 4 bases and V by 3 bases; bases with no gene match: 12. Germline assignment: CDR1 SGDLS and CDR2 YYNGEE. As DNA, the CDR3 is TGTGCCAGCAGCGCCATTCGGACAGGCCGTAGCTATGGCTACACCTCC. Amino acid sequence: CASSAIRTGRSYGYTS.

This clonotype has only one observation. The CDR3 reads CASSLSGGSVGKQYF. The CDR3 region has the DNA TGTGCCAGCAGCTTATCGGGCGGGAGTGTGGGAAAGCAGTACTTC. The V gene is TRBV7-2, the J gene TRBJ2-7, with 7 bases identical to TRBD2. Germline V gives CDR1 SGHTA, CDR2 FQGNSA. Unmatched junction bases numbered 12, after V lost 2 bases and J lost 8 bases. This CDR3 contains 15 residues.

Ten or more counts support this clonotype. The chain carries TRBV6-1 and TRBJ1-2; 10 bases line up with TRBD1. The germline V gene has CDR1 MNHNS and CDR2 SASEGT. V gave up 5 bases and J gave up 2 bases; unmatched junction bases: 5. The CDR3 is made up of 15 amino acids. The DNA for the CDR3 is TGTGCCAGCAGTACCACGGACAGGGGGAACTATGGCTACACCTTC. Translating gives CASSTTDRGNYGYTF.

Ten or more counts support this clonotype. The chain combines TRBV30 with TRBJ1-5, with a possible D match to TRBD1 (5 bases). With 4 bases removed from V and 9 bases from J, the gap between germline ends came to 19 bases. The CDR3 covers 14 residues. Looked up from germline, CDR1 is GTSNPN and CDR2 is SVGIG (reference sequence). CDR3 nucleotide sequence: TGTGCCTGGAATACAGACAGATTATTATCGCCCCAGCATTTT. It translates to CAWNTDRLLSPQHF.

Ten or more counts support this clonotype. This chain uses TRBV11-3 with TRBJ1-1, with 8 bases fitting TRBD1. V shed 6 bases and J 4 bases; nucleotides not matched to a gene: 7. The CDR3 loop spans 14 amino acids. Germline loops: CDR1 SGHNT, CDR2 YENEEA. CDR3 sequence reads: CASSYRGSGTEAFF. The CDR3, as DNA: TGTGCCAGCAGTTACAGGGGGAGCGGCACTGAAGCTTTCTTT. Full variable domain (remainder filled in from reference TRBV11-3 and TRBJ1-1): EAGVVQSPRYKIIEKKQPVAFWCNPISGHNTLYWYLQNLGQGPELLIRYENEEAVDDSQLPKDRFSAERLKGVDSTLKIQPAELGDSAVYLCASSYRGSGTEAFFGQGTRLTVV.

The chain carries TRBV5-1 and TRBJ2-5; D gene unclear. From germline, CDR1 is SGHRS and CDR2 YFSETQ. The germline V and J ends were trimmed by 0 bases and 13 bases, with 10 bases remaining between them. The CDR3 loop spans 11 amino acids. DNA for the CDR3: TGCGCCAGCAGCTTGGACTCTCGACCGTACTTC. Amino acids: CASSLDSRPYF.

This clonotype has at least ten counts. This chain connects TRBV20-1 to TRBJ1-3; D is uncertain. The CDR3 is made up of 13 amino acids. With 2 bases removed from V and 0 bases from J, the gap between germline ends came to 5 bases. In germline, CDR1 is DFQATT, CDR2 SNEGSKA (reference sequence). The DNA of the CDR3 is TGCAGTGCTAGAATACGCTCTGGAAACACCATATATTTT. This gives the protein CSARIRSGNTIYF.

This chain joins TRBV6-1 and TRBJ2-2; D is possibly TRBD1 (5 bases). Germline lookup yields CDR1 MNHNS and CDR2 SASEGT. This CDR3 has 13 amino acids. Trimming took off 6 bases at V and 4 bases at J, with 9 bases between the two ends. This CDR3 reads CASSRASTGELFF. CDR3 coding DNA: TGTGCCAGCAGCAGGGCCTCCACCGGGGAGCTGTTTTTT.

This clonotype has ten or more counts. One end of the junction does not line up with germline, which may come from a read error. The rearrangement uses TRBV3-1 and TRBJ2-6; D is perhaps TRBD1 or TRBD2 (5 bases each). CDR1 and CDR2 (germline): LGHDT, YNNKEL (reference sequence). The CDR3 has 13 residues. The CDR3 region is CASSQGGADVLTF. Written as DNA, the CDR3 is TGTGCCAGCAGCCAAGGAGGGGCCGACGTCCTGACTTTC.

The sample holds many counts of this clonotype. The DNA of the CDR3 is TGTGCCAGCAGCATAGGGTCCCGTTACGAGCAGTACTTC. The encoded protein is CASSIGSRYEQYF. The chain is built from TRBV7-2 and TRBJ2-7; no firm D call. The CDR3 extends over 13 amino acids. Germline V lookup: CDR1 SGHTA, CDR2 FQGNSA. Between the trimmed V and J ends, which lost 5 bases and 4 bases, there was a span of 12 bases. Full variable domain (missing parts from reference TRBV7-2 and TRBJ2-7): GAGVSQSPSNKVTEKGKDVELRCDPISGHTALYWYRQSLGQGLEFLIYFQGNSAPDKSGLPSDRFSAERTGGSVSTLTIQRTQQEDSAVYLCASSIGSRYEQYFGPGTRLTVT.

There are a few counts of this clonotype. This chain connects TRBV13 to TRBJ2-7; D unclear. The CDR3 has 16 residues. V was pared by 6 bases and J by 2 bases, with 20 bases between. The germline gives CDR1 PRHDT, CDR2 FYEKMQ (reference sequence). In DNA, the CDR3 is TGTGCCAGCAGTGAGAAGATGGGTGGTGGAGCCTACGAGCAGTACTTC. It yields the protein CASSEKMGGGAYEQYF.

In this sample, this clonotype turned up many times. The chain is built from TRBV11-3 and TRBJ2-2; D is undetermined. The CDR3 is 12 residues long. The ends were cut back, 5 bases at V and 4 bases at J, with 5 bases in the middle. In germline, CDR1 is SGHNT, CDR2 YENEEA. The CDR3 DNA sequence: TGTGCCAGCAGCACTACCACCGGGGAGCTGTTTTTT. It specifies CASSTTTGELFF.

This clonotype was detected only once. The chain combines TRBV6-2 or TRBV6-3 with TRBJ1-5; TRBD1 might be the D (5 bases). This CDR3 has 18 residues. Per the germline V gene, CDR1 is MNHEY and CDR2 is SVGEGT. Deletions cut 6 bases from V and 6 bases from J, with 27 bases between. The CDR3 region is CASSQGPEDLGVGQPQHF. The CDR3 DNA reads TGTGCCAGCAGCCAAGGCCCCGAGGACCTAGGGGTCGGTCAGCCCCAGCATTTT.

V and J are TRBV28 and TRBJ2-5, with D possibly TRBD2 on 6 matching bases. The V and J ends lost 5 bases and 5 bases respectively, with 18 bases between them. The CDR3 covers 15 residues. Germline CDR1 is MDHEN and CDR2 is SYDVKM. The CDR3 sequence is CASSEHWRDGETQYF. CDR3 nucleotides: TGTGCCAGCAGTGAACATTGGCGGGACGGCGAGACCCAGTACTTC.